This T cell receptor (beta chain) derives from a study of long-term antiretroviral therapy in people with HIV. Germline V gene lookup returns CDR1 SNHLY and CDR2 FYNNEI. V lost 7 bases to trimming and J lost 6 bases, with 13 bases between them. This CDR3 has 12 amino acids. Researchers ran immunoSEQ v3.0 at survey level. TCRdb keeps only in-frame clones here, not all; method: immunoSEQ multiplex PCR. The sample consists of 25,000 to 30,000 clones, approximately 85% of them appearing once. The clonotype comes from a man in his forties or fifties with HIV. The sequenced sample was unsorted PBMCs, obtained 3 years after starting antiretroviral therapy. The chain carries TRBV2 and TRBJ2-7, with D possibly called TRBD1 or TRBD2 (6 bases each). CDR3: CASTSRGPEQYF. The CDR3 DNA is TGTGCCAGCACCTCTCGGGGGCCCGAGCAGTACTTC.